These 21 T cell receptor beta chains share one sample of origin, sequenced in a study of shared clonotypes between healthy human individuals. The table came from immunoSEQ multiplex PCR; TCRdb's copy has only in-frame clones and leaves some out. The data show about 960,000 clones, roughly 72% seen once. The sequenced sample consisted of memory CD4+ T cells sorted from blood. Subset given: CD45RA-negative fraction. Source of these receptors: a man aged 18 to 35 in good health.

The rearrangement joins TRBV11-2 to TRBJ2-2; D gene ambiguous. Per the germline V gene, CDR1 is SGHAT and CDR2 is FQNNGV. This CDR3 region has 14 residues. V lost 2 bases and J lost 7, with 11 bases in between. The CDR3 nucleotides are TGTGCCAGCAGCTTAAATGCGTGGGACGGGGAGCTGTTTTTT. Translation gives CASSLNAWDGELFF.

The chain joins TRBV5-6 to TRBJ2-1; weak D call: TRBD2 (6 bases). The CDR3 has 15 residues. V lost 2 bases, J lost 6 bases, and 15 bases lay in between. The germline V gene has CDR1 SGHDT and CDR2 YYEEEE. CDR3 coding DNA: TGTGCCAGCAGCTTTCGACTAGTTAACGGCAATGAGCAGTTCTTC. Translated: CASSFRLVNGNEQFF.

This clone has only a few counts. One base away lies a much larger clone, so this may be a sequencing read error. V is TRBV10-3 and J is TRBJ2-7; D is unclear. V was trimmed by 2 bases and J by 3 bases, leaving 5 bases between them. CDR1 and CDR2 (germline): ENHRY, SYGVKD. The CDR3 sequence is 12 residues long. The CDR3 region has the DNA TGTGCCATCAGTGAGACCAACTACGAGCAGTACTTC. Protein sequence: CAISETNYEQYF.

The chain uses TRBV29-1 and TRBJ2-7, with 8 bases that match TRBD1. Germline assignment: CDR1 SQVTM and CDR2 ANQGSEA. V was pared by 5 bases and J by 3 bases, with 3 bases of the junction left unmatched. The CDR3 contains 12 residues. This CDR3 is CSVKQGDYEQYF. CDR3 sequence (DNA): TGCAGCGTTAAACAGGGGGACTACGAGCAGTACTTC.

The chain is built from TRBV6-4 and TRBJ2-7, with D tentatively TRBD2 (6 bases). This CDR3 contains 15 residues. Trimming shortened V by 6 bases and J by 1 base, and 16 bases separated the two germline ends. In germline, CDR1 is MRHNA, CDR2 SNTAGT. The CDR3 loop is CASRGRSGGSYEQYF. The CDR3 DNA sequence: TGTGCCAGCAGGGGGAGGAGTGGCGGATCCTACGAGCAGTACTTC.

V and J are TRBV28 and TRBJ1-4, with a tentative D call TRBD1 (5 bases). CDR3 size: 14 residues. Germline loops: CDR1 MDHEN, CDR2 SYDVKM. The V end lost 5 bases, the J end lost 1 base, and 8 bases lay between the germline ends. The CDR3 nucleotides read TGTGCCAGCAGTAATGGGGGAACTAATGAAAAACTGTTTTTT. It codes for CASSNGGTNEKLFF.

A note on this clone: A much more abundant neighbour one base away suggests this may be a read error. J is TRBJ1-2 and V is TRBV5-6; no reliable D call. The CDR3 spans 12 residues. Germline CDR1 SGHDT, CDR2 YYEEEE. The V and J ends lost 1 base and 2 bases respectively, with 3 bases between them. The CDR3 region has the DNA TGTGCCAGCAGCTTGAACAACTATGGCTACACCTTC. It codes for CASSLNNYGYTF.

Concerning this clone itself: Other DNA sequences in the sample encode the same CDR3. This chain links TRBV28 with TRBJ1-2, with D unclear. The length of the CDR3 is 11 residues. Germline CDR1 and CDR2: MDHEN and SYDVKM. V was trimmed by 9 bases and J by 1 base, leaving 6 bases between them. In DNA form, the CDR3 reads TGTGCCAGTAAGGGTAACTATGGCTACACCTTC. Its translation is CASKGNYGYTF.

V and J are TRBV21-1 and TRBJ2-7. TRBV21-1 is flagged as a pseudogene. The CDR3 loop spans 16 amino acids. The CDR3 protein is CASSFHDRTFSYEQYF. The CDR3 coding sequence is TGTGCCAGCAGCTTCCATGACCGGACCTTCTCCTACGAGCAGTACTTC.

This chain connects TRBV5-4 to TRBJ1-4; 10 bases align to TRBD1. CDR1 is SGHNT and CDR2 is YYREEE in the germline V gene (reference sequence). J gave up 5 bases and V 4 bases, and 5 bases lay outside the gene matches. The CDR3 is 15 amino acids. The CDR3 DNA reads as TGTGCCAGCAGCATGATGGGACAGGGGAATGAAAAACTGTTTTTT. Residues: CASSMMGQGNEKLFF.

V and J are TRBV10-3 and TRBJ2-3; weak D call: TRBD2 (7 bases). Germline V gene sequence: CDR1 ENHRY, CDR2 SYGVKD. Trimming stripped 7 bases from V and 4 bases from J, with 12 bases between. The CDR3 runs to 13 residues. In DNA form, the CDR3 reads TGTGCCATCACGCGGGGGCGGGCAGATACGCAGTATTTT. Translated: CAITRGRADTQYF.

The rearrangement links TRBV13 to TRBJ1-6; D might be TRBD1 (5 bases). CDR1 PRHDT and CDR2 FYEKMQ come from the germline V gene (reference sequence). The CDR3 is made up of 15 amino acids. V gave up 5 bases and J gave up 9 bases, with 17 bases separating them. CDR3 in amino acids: CASSLGQGSGSPLHF. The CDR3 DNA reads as TGTGCCAGCAGCCTTGGGCAGGGTTCGGGTTCACCCCTCCACTTT.

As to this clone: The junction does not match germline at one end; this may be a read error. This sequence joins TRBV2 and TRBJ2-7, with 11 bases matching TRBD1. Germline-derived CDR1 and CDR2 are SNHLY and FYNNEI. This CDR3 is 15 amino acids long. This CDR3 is CASREGTGGPYEQYF. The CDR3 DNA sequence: TGTGCCAGCAGGGAAGGGACAGGGGGACCCTACGAGCAGTACTTC. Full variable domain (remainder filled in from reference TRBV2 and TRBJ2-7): EPEVTQTPSHQVTQMGQEVILRCVPISNHLYFYWYRQILGQKVEFLVSFYNNEISEKSEIFDDQFSVERPDGSNFTLKIRSTKLEDSAMYFCASREGTGGPYEQYFGPGTRLTVT.

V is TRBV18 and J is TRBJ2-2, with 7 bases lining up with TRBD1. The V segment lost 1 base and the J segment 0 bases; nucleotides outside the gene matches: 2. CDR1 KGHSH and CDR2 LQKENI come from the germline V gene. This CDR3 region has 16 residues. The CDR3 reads CASSPQGAANTGELFF. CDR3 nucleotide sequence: TGTGCCAGCTCACCACAGGGGGCCGCGAACACCGGGGAGCTGTTTTTT.

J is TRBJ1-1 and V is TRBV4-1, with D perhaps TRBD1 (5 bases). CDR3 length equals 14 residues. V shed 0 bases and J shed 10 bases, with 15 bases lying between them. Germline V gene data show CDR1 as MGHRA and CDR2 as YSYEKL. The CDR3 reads CASSQDREGRGAFF. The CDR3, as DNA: TGCGCCAGCAGCCAAGATCGGGAGGGGCGGGGAGCTTTCTTT.

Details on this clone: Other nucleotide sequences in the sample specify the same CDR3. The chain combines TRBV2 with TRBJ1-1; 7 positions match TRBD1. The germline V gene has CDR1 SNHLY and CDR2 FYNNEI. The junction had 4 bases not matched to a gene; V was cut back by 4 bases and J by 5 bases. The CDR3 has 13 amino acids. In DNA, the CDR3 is TGTGCCAGCAGTGGACAGGGTGGGACTGAAGCTTTCTTT. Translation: CASSGQGGTEAFF.

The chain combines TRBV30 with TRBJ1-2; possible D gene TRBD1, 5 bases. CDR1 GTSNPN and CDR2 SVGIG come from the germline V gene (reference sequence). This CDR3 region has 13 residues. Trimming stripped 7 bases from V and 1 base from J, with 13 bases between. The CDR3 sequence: CALKGQGNYGYTF. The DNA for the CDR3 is TGTGCCTTAAAAGGCCAGGGTAACTATGGCTACACCTTC.

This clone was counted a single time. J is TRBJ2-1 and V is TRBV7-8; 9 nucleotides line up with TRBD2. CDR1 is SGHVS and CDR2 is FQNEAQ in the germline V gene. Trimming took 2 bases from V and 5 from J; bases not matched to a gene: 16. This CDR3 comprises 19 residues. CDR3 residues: CASSLLNSGRQRGDNEQFF. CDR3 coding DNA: TGTGCCAGCAGCTTATTAAATTCGGGTAGACAGCGGGGGGACAATGAGCAGTTCTTC.

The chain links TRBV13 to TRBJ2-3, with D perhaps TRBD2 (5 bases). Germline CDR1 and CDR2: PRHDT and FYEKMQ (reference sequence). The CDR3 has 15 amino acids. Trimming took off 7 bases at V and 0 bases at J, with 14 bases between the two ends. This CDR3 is CASTAGSASTDTQYF. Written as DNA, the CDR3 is TGTGCCAGCACCGCGGGTAGCGCGAGCACAGATACGCAGTATTTT.

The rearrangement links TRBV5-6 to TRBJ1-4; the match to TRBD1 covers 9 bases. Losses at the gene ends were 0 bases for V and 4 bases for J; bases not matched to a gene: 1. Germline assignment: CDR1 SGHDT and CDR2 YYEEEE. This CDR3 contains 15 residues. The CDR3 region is CASSLGQGDNEKLFF. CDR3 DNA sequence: TGTGCCAGCAGCTTGGGACAGGGGGATAATGAAAAACTGTTTTTT.

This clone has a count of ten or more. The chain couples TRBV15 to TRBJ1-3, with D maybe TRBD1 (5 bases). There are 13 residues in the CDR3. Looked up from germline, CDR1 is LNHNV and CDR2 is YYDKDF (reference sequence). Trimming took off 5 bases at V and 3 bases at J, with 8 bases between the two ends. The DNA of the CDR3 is TGTGCCACCAGCCAGACAGATGGAAACACCATATATTTT. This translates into CATSQTDGNTIYF.